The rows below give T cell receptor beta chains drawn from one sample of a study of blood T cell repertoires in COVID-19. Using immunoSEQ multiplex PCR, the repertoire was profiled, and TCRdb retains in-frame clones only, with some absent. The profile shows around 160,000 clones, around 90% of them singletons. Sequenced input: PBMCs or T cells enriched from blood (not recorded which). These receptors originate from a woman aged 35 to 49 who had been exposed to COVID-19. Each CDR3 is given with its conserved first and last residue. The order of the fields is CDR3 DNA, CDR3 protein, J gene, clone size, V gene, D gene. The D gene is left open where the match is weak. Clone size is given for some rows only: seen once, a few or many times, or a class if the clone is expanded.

TGCAGCGTTGCCCTAAAACTGCCCGGGGTTCCCACCTACGAGCAGTACTTC	CSVALKLPGVPTYEQYF	TRBJ2-7	NA	TRBV29-1	NA
TGTGCCAGCAGTTTATATCCGCGAGGCTCCTACGAGCAGTACTTC	CASSLYPRGSYEQYF	TRBJ2-7	NA	TRBV27	NA
TGCGCCAGCAGCCAAGAGACAGGGTCTGCCTACGAGCAGTACTTC	CASSQETGSAYEQYF	TRBJ2-7	NA	TRBV4-1	TRBD1
TGTGCCAGCAGTCCGCGACAGGGGGCGCGAAAGGTGAACACTGAAGCTTTCTTT	CASSPRQGARKVNTEAFF	TRBJ1-1	NA	TRBV27	TRBD1
TGTGCCAGCAGGGATGGGACATCCATGAACACTGAAGCTTTCTTT	CASRDGTSMNTEAFF	TRBJ1-1	once	TRBV6-5	NA
TGTGCCAGCAGCTTTGACAGAAACACCATATATTTT	CASSFDRNTIYF	TRBJ1-3	few	TRBV7-3	NA
TGCAGCGTTAATGGGCAGGAGAACACTGAAGCTTTCTTT	CSVNGQENTEAFF	TRBJ1-1	once	TRBV29-1	NA
TGCAGCGTTAGGACTGGGACAGGGTCCTACGAGCAGTACTTC	CSVRTGTGSYEQYF	TRBJ2-7	NA	TRBV29-1	TRBD1
TGTGCCAGCAGCTTAGCCCGGGGGTCTAATGAAAAACTGTTTTTT	CASSLARGSNEKLFF	TRBJ1-4	NA	TRBV11-2	NA
TGTGCCAGCAGAGGACAGGGTAACACCGGGGAGCTGTTTTTT	CASRGQGNTGELFF	TRBJ2-2	NA	TRBV28	TRBD1
TGTGCCAGCAGTTTACTGGGCTCTAGCACAGATACGCAGTATTTT	CASSLLGSSTDTQYF	TRBJ2-3	NA	TRBV27	NA
TGTGCCAGCAGCTCCCCGGGCACAGATACGCAGTATTTT	CASSSPGTDTQYF	TRBJ2-3	NA	TRBV7-2	NA
TGCGCCAGCAGCTTGAGCTCCCCGGGCCAGCGGGGGGGTCAAGCAGATACGCAGTATTTT	CASSLSSPGQRGGQADTQYF	TRBJ2-3	NA	TRBV5-1	TRBD2
TGCGCCAGCAGCCAACTAGATCGCAATGAGCAGTTCTTC	CASSQLDRNEQFF	TRBJ2-1	NA	TRBV4-1	NA
TGTGCCAGCCGGACGGATCTACGGGGCTATGGCTACACCTTC	CASRTDLRGYGYTF	TRBJ1-2	few	TRBV6-5	NA
TGTGCCAGCAGCCGCGGCAGGGGCGAAGGCTACACCTTC	CASSRGRGEGYTF	TRBJ1-2	NA	TRBV5-6	NA
TGTGCCAGCAGCCAAGGTGAAGGAGTTGGCTATGGCTACACCTTC	CASSQGEGVGYGYTF	TRBJ1-2	NA	TRBV4-2	NA
TGCGCCAGCAGGAGCTTAACCGGGACAGGCACGGCAGCTTTCTTT	CASRSLTGTGTAAFF	TRBJ1-1	NA	TRBV10-2	TRBD1
TGTGCCTTGGGACAGGGGCTCGCTGAAGCTTTCTTT	CALGQGLAEAFF	TRBJ1-1	NA	TRBV30	TRBD1
TGCGCCAGCAGCTTGGCCGTGGACAGGGGTGAGGAAAAACTGTTTTTT	CASSLAVDRGEEKLFF	TRBJ1-4	NA	TRBV5-1	TRBD1
TGTGCCAGTAGTTGGGGGGGGGCTCAGCCCCAGCATTTT	CASSWGGAQPQHF	TRBJ1-5	once	TRBV19	NA